These 15 T cell receptor beta chains share one sample of origin, sequenced in a study of human T cells and chemical hapten exposure. TCRdb re-called the RACE reads with MiXCR, one entry per CDR3 protein. The sample yields more than 250,000 distinct CDR3 sequences, just under 8% seen once. Time point: pre-sensitization, week 0. Treatment noted: therapeutic diphenylcyclopropenone sensitization with weekly scalp DPC. Sequencing used whole blood, obtained in connection with sensitization to the hapten diphenylcyclopropenone (DPC). The receptor source for this set is a man younger than 35 with alopecia areata. Some clones in this sample may be carry-over from other donors' samples.

This clonotype was seen more than once but under ten times. The V gene is TRBV12-3 or TRBV12-4, the J gene TRBJ1-2, with TRBD1 matching 9 bases. J was trimmed by 4 bases and V by 8 bases; bases with no gene match: 8. This CDR3 comprises 14 residues. CDR3 amino acids: CASVGTGRAYGYTF. The CDR3 nucleotides are TGTGCCAGCGTGGGGACAGGGAGGGCCTATGGCTACACCTTC.

In DNA, the CDR3 is TGTGCCACCAGCAGAGATCGGGAGGGATTCTACGAGCAGTACGTC. This translates into CATSRDREGFYEQYV. V is TRBV15 and J is TRBJ2-7; 8 bases map to TRBD2. Trimming cost V 0 bases and J 3 bases; bases outside gene matches: 4. Germline V gene lookup returns CDR1 LNHNV and CDR2 YYDKDF (reference sequence). The CDR3 has 15 amino acids.

The chain is built from TRBV9 and TRBJ2-7; tentative D call: TRBD2 (6 bases). The germline V gene encodes CDR1 SGDLS and CDR2 YYNGEE. V was pared by 0 bases and J by 1 base, with 8 bases between. CDR3 length equals 14 residues. Here the CDR3 DNA reads TGTGCCAGCAGCGTAGGGGGGGAATCCTACGAGCAGTACTTC. As protein: CASSVGGESYEQYF. The full variable domain, rest sourced from reference TRBV9 and TRBJ2-7, is DSGVTQTPKHLITATGQRVTLRCSPRSGDLSVYWYQQSLDQGLQFLIQYYNGEERAKGNILERFSAQQFPDLHSELNLSSLELGDSALYFCASSVGGESYEQYFGPGTRLTVT.

This clonotype was detected only a few times. The chain uses TRBV20-1 and TRBJ1-2; 8 bases match TRBD1. The CDR3 sequence is 12 residues long. Trimming at V came to 5 bases and at J to 8 bases, leaving 7 bases not matched to a gene. CDR1 and CDR2 (germline): DFQATT, SNEGSKA (reference sequence). For the CDR3, the DNA is TGCAGTGCTTCTCAGGGGGCCTGGGGCTACACCTTC. Its translation: CSASQGAWGYTF.

V is TRBV12-3 or TRBV12-4 and J is TRBJ1-6, with 7 positions matching TRBD1. The CDR3 consists of 13 residues. Trimming cost V 8 bases and J 10 bases; bases outside gene matches: 8. CDR3 sequence (DNA): TGTGCCAGCGGCAGACAGGGCTACTCACCCCTCCACTTT. This gives the protein CASGRQGYSPLHF.

This chain joins TRBV20-1 and TRBJ2-1, with TRBD1 identical over 9 bases. The ends lost 6 bases at V and 2 bases at J; junction bases unmatched: 11. The CDR3 has 16 amino acids. Germline CDR1 is DFQATT and CDR2 is SNEGSKA (reference sequence). The CDR3 loop reads CSAQPGTGFTYNEQFF. DNA of the CDR3: TGCAGTGCCCAACCGGGGACAGGGTTTACCTACAATGAGCAGTTCTTC.

The count of this clonotype is one. The gene calls are TRBV24-1 and TRBJ1-2; D is ambiguous. The germline V gene encodes CDR1 KGHDR and CDR2 SFDVKD. The germline V and J ends were trimmed by 6 bases and 5 bases, with 15 bases remaining between them. This CDR3 comprises 14 residues. The CDR3 here is CATSLGPSVYGYTF. Written as DNA, the CDR3 is TGTGCCACCAGTCTTGGACCGAGCGTTTATGGCTACACCTTC.

This clonotype showed up just a few times. The chain uses TRBV6-2 or TRBV6-3 and TRBJ1-4, with no clear D. The CDR3 spans 14 residues. Trimming took 4 bases from V and 8 from J, leaving 14 bases between them. Germline V gives CDR1 MNHEY, CDR2 SVGEGT. The CDR3 loop reads CASSFTPRSEKLFF. In nucleotides, the CDR3 is TGTGCCAGCAGTTTCACCCCCCGGAGCGAAAAACTGTTTTTT.

This clonotype came up many times. The chain is built from TRBV5-1 and TRBJ2-5; perhaps TRBD1 as D (6 bases). This CDR3 contains 14 residues. Per germline, CDR1 SGHRS and CDR2 YFSETQ. The V and J ends lost 0 bases and 2 bases respectively, with 8 bases between them. The CDR3 nucleotides read TGCGCCAGCAGCTTGGCCGGACAGCAAGAGACCCAGTACTTC. Translating gives CASSLAGQQETQYF.

This chain uses TRBV5-1 with TRBJ2-5, with D uncertain. The CDR3 contains 13 residues. The germline V and J ends were trimmed by 4 bases and 3 bases, with 10 bases remaining between them. CDR1 SGHRS and CDR2 YFSETQ come from the germline V gene. The CDR3 region has the DNA TGCGCCAGCAGCCTCCCTTACAAAGAGACCCAGTACTTC. Translating it yields CASSLPYKETQYF.

Only a few counts were recorded for this clonotype. The rearrangement joins TRBV7-9 to TRBJ1-4; D might be TRBD1 (6 bases). The V and J ends lost 5 bases and 0 bases respectively, with 10 bases between them. The CDR3 contains 15 residues. The V gene's germline CDR1 is SEHNR and CDR2 FQNEAQ (reference sequence). CDR3: CASSPKGATNEKLFF. CDR3 bases: TGTGCCAGCAGCCCGAAGGGGGCAACTAATGAAAAACTGTTTTTT.

This clonotype has ten or more counts. The V gene is TRBV6-5, the J gene TRBJ2-4; D is unclear. V shed 5 bases and J shed 6 bases, with 14 bases lying between them. The CDR3 contains 14 residues. Germline values: CDR1 MNHEY, CDR2 SVGAGI. The CDR3 nucleotides read TGTGCCAGCAGTCCTGTGGGGTACCCAAACATTCAGTACTTC. Its protein is CASSPVGYPNIQYF.

This clonotype has just a few counts. The chain couples TRBV29-1 to TRBJ2-3, with D maybe TRBD1 (6 bases). CDR1 SQVTM and CDR2 ANQGSEA come from the germline V gene. This CDR3 comprises 18 residues. V dropped 5 bases and J dropped 2 bases, with 26 bases sitting between them. For the CDR3, the DNA is TGCAGCGTTAAAACGTTTCCGGGCAGGGGCAGCACCACAGATACGCAGTATTTT. This translates into CSVKTFPGRGSTTDTQYF.

This clonotype has a count of ten or more. The chain is built from TRBV7-2 and TRBJ2-7, with 8 bases matching TRBD1. CDR1 is SGHTA, CDR2 FQGNSA, per germline. V was pared by 2 bases and J by 4 bases, with 1 base of the junction left unmatched. This CDR3 comprises 13 residues. CDR3 DNA sequence: TGTGCCAGCAGCTTATACAGGGGGTACGAGCAGTACTTC. It yields the protein CASSLYRGYEQYF. Drawing the rest from reference TRBV7-2 and TRBJ2-7, the complete variable domain is GAGVSQSPSNKVTEKGKDVELRCDPISGHTALYWYRQSLGQGLEFLIYFQGNSAPDKSGLPSDRFSAERTGGSVSTLTIQRTQQEDSAVYLCASSLYRGYEQYFGPGTRLTVT.

For the CDR3, the DNA is TGTGCCAGCAGCTCGACTAGAAGCCCCTACGAGCAGTACTTC. Encoded protein: CASSSTRSPYEQYF. J is TRBJ2-7 and V is TRBV11-2, with TRBD2 as a possible D gene (6 bases). The CDR3 has 14 residues. Trimming cost V 4 bases and J 2 bases, with 12 bases left between them. Germline V gene sequence: CDR1 SGHAT, CDR2 FQNNGV. The variable domain in full, completed from reference TRBV11-2 and TRBJ2-7, reads EAGVAQSPRYKIIEKRQSVAFWCNPISGHATLYWYQQILGQGPKLLIQFQNNGVVDDSQLPKDRFSAERLKGVDSTLKIQPAKLEDSAVYLCASSSTRSPYEQYFGPGTRLTVT.